A few counts support the clone carrying this T cell receptor beta chain. Its target is not known. The data were taken from a study of identical twins. TCRdb re-analysed the 5' RACE reads in MiXCR, keeping a single row per CDR3 protein. Counted here are roughly 350,000 distinct CDR3 sequences, about 12% occurring once; the ten biggest clones make up around 6.9%. Study-level points and caveats: Abundant beta clonotypes from cord blood had fewer insertions, unlike memory repertoires, which showed none. Invariant cells of the MAIT and iNKT types might have partly distorted the zero-insertion analyses.

Unmatched junction bases numbered 7, after V lost 5 bases and J lost 0 bases. The length of the CDR3 is 17 residues. These data also formed part of another study, on yellow fever vaccine responses in identical twins.

Sequenced input: CD8+ T cells sorted from blood. The chain is built from TRBV12-3 or TRBV12-4 and TRBJ2-3; 11 bases agree with TRBD2. The sequence was obtained from a woman aged 18-29 years in good health. This CDR3 reads CASSQPGLAESTDTQYF. In nucleotides, the CDR3 is TGTGCCAGCAGTCAACCGGGACTAGCGGAGAGCACAGATACGCAGTATTTT.